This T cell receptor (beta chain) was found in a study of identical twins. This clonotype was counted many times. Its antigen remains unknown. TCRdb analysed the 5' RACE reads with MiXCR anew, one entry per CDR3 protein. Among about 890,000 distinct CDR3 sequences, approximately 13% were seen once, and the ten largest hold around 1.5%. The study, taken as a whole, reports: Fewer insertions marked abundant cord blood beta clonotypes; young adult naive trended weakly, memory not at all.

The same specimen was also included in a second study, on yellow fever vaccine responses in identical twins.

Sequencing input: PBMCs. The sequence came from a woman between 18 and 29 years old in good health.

The CDR3 nucleotides are TGTGCCAGCAGTCCGGGACGGAATAATTCACCCCTCCACTTT. This translates into CASSPGRNNSPLHF. The chain has TRBV27 and TRBJ1-6; D may be TRBD1 (5 bases). This CDR3 spans 14 amino acids. The ends were cut back, 5 bases at V and 5 bases at J, with 10 bases in the middle. Germline V gives CDR1 MNHEY, CDR2 SMNVEV (reference sequence).